This entry features one T cell receptor beta chain sequence. This sample is drawn from a study of identifying expanded T cells in peripheral blood. With 0 bases removed from V and 3 bases from J, the gap between germline ends came to 12 bases. Looked up from germline, CDR1 is LGHNA and CDR2 is YSLEER. This CDR3 has 15 amino acids. Method: immunoSEQ multiplex PCR; TCRdb's copy keeps in-frame clones and lacks some. The sample lists about 85,000 clones; around 89% were seen once. Healthy donors had no documented immune events, such as infections, while sampled. Sequencing was carried out using blood. V usage is TRBV4-3 and J usage is TRBJ2-7; the D gene is possibly TRBD1 (6 bases). The TCR sequence derives from a person aged 18 to 70 in good health. In nucleotides, the CDR3 is TGCGCCAGCAGCCAAGAAACGAGGGGGTACTACGAGCAGTACTTC. Protein sequence: CASSQETRGYYEQYF.